The rows below give T cell receptor beta chains drawn from one sample of a study of shared clonotypes between healthy human individuals. The assay was immunoSEQ multiplex PCR, and TCRdb's table has in-frame clones only and misses some. The profile shows around 2,000,000 clones, 90% to 95% of them singletons. The material sequenced was naive CD4+ T cells sorted from blood. Receptor source: a man aged 18 to 29 in good health. Both conserved end residues are part of each CDR3. A D gene is named only where the DNA matches it firmly. The listing skips clone size in some rows; elsewhere it reads once, few, many or a size class.

>TRBD1|-|TRBJ1-2|TRBV30
CAWSARGGGYTF
TGTGCCTGGAGCGCCAGAGGGGGCGGCTACACCTTC
>-|-|TRBJ2-5|TRBV27
CASSLSGWETQYF
TGTGCCAGCAGTTTATCGGGGTGGGAGACCCAGTACTTC
>-|-|TRBJ1-1|TRBV19
CASSRSGKGQNTEAFF
TGTGCCAGTAGTCGGTCAGGGAAGGGTCAGAACACTGAAGCTTTCTTT
>-|-|TRBJ1-4|TRBV4-2
CASSQGGASGATNEKLFF
TGTGCCAGCAGCCAAGGGGGGGCAAGCGGTGCAACTAATGAAAAACTGTTTTTT
>TRBD2|-|TRBJ2-7|TRBV10-3
CAISSKTSGTYEQYF
TGTGCCATCAGTTCCAAGACTAGCGGAACCTACGAGCAGTACTTC
>-|-|TRBJ2-5|TRBV7-6
CASSPQGSKKGEETQYF
TGTGCCAGCAGCCCTCAGGGTAGCAAGAAAGGGGAGGAGACCCAGTACTTC
>-|-|TRBJ1-3|TRBV28
CASRPQGERNTIYF
TGTGCCAGCAGACCTCAGGGTGAAAGAAACACCATATATTTT
>TRBD1|once|TRBJ1-6|TRBV2
CASSEGTGGHSPLHF
TGTGCCAGCAGTGAAGGAACAGGGGGTCATTCACCCCTCCACTTT
>TRBD1|-|TRBJ2-7|TRBV5-1
CASSLAGSGGSYEQYF
TGCGCCAGCAGCTTGGCAGGTTCAGGGGGCTCCTACGAGCAGTACTTC
>-|-|TRBJ2-1|TRBV9
CASSVGGDNEQFF
TGTGCCAGCAGCGTAGGAGGAGACAATGAGCAGTTCTTC
>-|-|TRBJ2-7|TRBV19
CASSIGHEQYF
TGTGCCAGTAGTATTGGGCACGAGCAGTACTTC
>TRBD2|-|TRBJ2-1|TRBV6-5
CASSYKREGFEQFF
TGTGCCAGCAGTTACAAGCGGGAGGGCTTTGAGCAGTTCTTC
>TRBD1|-|TRBJ2-2|TRBV9
CASSVEGAIPGELFF
TGTGCCAGCAGCGTAGAGGGGGCCATCCCCGGGGAGCTGTTTTTT
>TRBD1|-|TRBJ1-4|TRBV5-1
CASSASLTGAAEKLFF
TGCGCCAGCAGCGCATCCCTGACAGGGGCGGCTGAAAAACTGTTTTTT
>TRBD1|-|TRBJ2-7|TRBV18
CASSVDRGTYEQYF
TGTGCCAGCTCAGTGGACAGGGGAACCTACGAGCAGTACTTC